This entry features one TCR beta chain sequence. No antigen is known for it. Per-base quality was not reported, and no clone a single base away is much larger than it. The entry originates in a study of blood T cell repertoires in COVID-19 (dated by TCRdb to 2020 to 2021). In terms of the full investigation: The collaborator samples originated in the United States, Italy and Spain and spanned the acute and convalescent phases of COVID-19. The material from the prospective study consisted of cDNA or gDNA derived from T cells, B-cell-depleted T cells, or PBMCs. Nearly every sample came with metadata listing a de-identified subject ID, COVID-19 status, age in years and sex. Where HLA class I and class II types were available, the types were taken from metadata supplied by the sample provider, not from assay-based typing. Subjects who had been exposed to COVID-19, were actively infected with it, or had recovered from it provided the deeply sampled blood TCRbeta repertoires that made up the dataset. The repertoires were released in a freely available public database intended as a resource for research on the immune response to SARS-CoV-2. Samples came from the ongoing ImmuneRACE study (first 160 participants) plus 1,254 subjects from 6 global collaborators. What the authors observed across the whole study: How much clinical and demographic metadata was included differed by source and by participant, and the metadata was provided uncurated.

CDR1 and CDR2, looked up from the germline V gene, are SGHRS and YFSETQ. The V end loses 3 bases and the J end loses 1 base, and a stretch of 11 bases separates them. The CDR3 numbers 14 residues from cysteine through phenylalanine. The kept DNA is CDR3 alone, 42 bases in frame from the first base. The immunoSEQ Assay, a bias-controlled multiplex PCR, was used to amplify TCRbeta CDR3 regions from genomic DNA. As for the original processing: Within the assay, amplification of reference gene primers was used to estimate how many nucleated cells each sample contained. To quantify the absolute abundance of each unique TCRbeta CDR3 rearrangement, sequence reads were collapsed and filtered. For each sample, productive Simpson clonality was calculated as the square root of Simpson's diversity index over productive rearrangements. As stored in TCRdb, this immuneACCESS dataset retains in-frame rearrangements with V and J assigned. A fraction of the clones does not appear; measured against another copy, unresolved V genes explain less than half of the discrepancy, and the remainder lacks a known reason. V and J calls and clone size come straight from that table; D and trimming were deduced from the DNA. Here the sample has 150,000 to 200,000 clones; over 75% occur a single time. The ten biggest clones cover about 6.8% of the sample.

The collaborating institutions used their own protocols to collect whole blood in K2EDTA tubes. For TCRbeta analysis, collaborator samples were shipped as frozen whole blood, as isolated PBMCs, or as DNA extracted from either sample type. Sequenced material: peripheral blood. The chain employs TRBV5-1 and TRBJ2-7, with no reliable assignment of the D segment. This TCR was recovered from a man in his 70s with active or convalescent COVID-19. The nucleotide sequence reads TGCGCCAGCAGCTCCTCGAGTGAATCCTACGAGCAGTACTTC. Translated, this is CASSSSSESYEQYF.